This entry describes one T cell receptor beta chain. Its binding antigen is unknown. Base-call qualities are not available, and no considerably larger clone is one nucleotide away. This sample is part of a study of control samples from healthy donors and cancer patients (dated by TCRdb to about 2020). Relative to germline, V is 1 base shorter and J is 6 bases shorter, with 7 bases between their ends. CDR1 and CDR2, per the germline V gene, are LGHNA and YSLEER. The CDR3, cysteine through phenylalanine, is 13 amino acids long. Only the CDR3 portion is preserved as DNA: 39 bases, with reading frame beginning at the first base. Library preparation employed the immunoSEQ multiplex PCR assay. Not all clones reach the TCRdb copy of this immuneACCESS table, which keeps in-frame sequences only. Checked studies attribute under half of the gap to unresolved V genes and leave the rest unexplained. For this sample the table gives roughly 130,000 clones, of which about 94% were detected only once. The top ten clones comprise about 4% of the sample.

The sample was blood. The chain joins TRBV4-3 to TRBJ2-1; the D gene assignment is perhaps TRBD1 or TRBD2, with each matching 5 bases. The receptor was derived from a man between 25 and 39 years old in good health. The CDR3 reads CASSQGGANEQFF. The nucleotide sequence is TGCGCCAGCAGCCAAGGAGGGGCCAATGAGCAGTTCTTC.